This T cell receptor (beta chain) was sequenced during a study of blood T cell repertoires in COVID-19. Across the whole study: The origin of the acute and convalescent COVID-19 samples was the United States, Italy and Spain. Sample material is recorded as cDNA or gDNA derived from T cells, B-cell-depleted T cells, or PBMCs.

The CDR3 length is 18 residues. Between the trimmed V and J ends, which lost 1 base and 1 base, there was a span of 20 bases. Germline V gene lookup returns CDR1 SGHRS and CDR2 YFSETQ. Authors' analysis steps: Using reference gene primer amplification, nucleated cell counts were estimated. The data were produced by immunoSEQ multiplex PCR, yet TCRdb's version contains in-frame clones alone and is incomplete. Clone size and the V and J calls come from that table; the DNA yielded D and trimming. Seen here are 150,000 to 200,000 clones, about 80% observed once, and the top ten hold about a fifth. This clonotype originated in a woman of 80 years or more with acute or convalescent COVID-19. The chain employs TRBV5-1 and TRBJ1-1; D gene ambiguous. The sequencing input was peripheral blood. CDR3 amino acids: CASSLLGSPVGTNTEAFF. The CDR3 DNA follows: TGCGCCAGCAGCTTGTTGGGCAGCCCCGTGGGCACGAACACTGAAGCTTTCTTT.